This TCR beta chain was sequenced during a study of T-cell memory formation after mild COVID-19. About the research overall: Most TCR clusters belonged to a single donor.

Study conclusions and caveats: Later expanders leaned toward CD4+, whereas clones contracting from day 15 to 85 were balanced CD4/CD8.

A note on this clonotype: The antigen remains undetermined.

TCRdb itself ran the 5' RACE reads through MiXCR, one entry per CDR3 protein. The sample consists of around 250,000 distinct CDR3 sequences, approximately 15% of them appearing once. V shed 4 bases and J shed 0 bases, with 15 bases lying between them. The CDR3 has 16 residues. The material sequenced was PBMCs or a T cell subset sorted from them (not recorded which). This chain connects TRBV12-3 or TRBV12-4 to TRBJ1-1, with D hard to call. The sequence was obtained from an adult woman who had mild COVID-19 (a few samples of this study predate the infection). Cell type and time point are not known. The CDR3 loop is CASSSLYSFLNTEAFF. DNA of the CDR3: TGTGCCAGCAGTTCCCTTTACAGCTTCCTGAACACTGAAGCTTTCTTT.